A single sample gave rise to the 3 T cell receptor beta chains below, sequenced in a study of cytomegalovirus exposure and HLA in healthy donors. A multiplex PCR was run with 60 Vbeta primers and 13 Jbeta primers. Data came from immunoSEQ multiplex PCR; TCRdb stores just in-frame clones and leaves some out. The table has about 160,000 clones, roughly 85% seen once; the top ten hold roughly 1.9%. Material: PBMCs. These receptors originate from a man in his forties or fifties in good health and CMV-seronegative.

This clone was counted only a few times. The rearrangement uses TRBV6-1 and TRBJ2-1, with D uncertain. CDR3 size: 13 residues. V was clipped by 2 bases and J by 6 bases, with 8 bases between them. Per the germline V gene, CDR1 is MNHNS and CDR2 is SASEGT. The CDR3 DNA reads as TGTGCCAGCAGTGAACCCCCACTCAATGAGCAGTTCTTC. It codes for CASSEPPLNEQFF.

The chain joins TRBV6-5 to TRBJ2-6; D is unclear. Trimming stripped 0 bases from V and 4 bases from J, with 7 bases between. Germline assignment: CDR1 MNHEY and CDR2 SVGAGI. The CDR3 covers 15 residues. The CDR3 DNA sequence: TGTGCCAGCAGTTACTCTCTGTCCGGGGCCAACGTCCTGACTTTC. Translation gives CASSYSLSGANVLTF.

The chain has TRBV2 and TRBJ2-7; D may be TRBD1 (5 bases). The CDR3 extends over 14 amino acids. The germline CDR1 and CDR2 sequences are SNHLY and FYNNEI. V lost 7 bases to trimming and J lost 2 bases, with 15 bases between them. The DNA of the CDR3 is TGTGCCAGCAATTTCGAAGGGGTTGCCTACGAGCAGTACTTC. Its translation: CASNFEGVAYEQYF.